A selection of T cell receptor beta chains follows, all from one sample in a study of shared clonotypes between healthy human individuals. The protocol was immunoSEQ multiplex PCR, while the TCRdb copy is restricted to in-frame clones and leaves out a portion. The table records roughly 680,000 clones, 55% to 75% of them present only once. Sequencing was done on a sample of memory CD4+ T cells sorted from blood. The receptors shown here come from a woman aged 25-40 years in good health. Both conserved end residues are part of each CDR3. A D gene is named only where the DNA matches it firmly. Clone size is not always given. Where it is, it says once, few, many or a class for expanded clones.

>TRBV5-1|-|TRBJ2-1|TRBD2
CASSLAGPDNEQFF
TGCGCCAGCTCACTAGCGGGGCCGGACAATGAGCAGTTCTTC
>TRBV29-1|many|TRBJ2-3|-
CSVGGESDTQYF
TGCAGCGTTGGAGGGGAATCGGATACGCAGTATTTT
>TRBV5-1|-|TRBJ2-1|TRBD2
CASSLALADNEQFF
TGCGCCAGCAGCTTGGCACTAGCGGACAATGAGCAGTTCTTC
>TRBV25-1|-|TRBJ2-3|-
CASSELGGPGRNTDTQYF
TGTGCCAGCAGTGAATTGGGGGGGCCCGGACGGAACACAGATACGCAGTATTTT
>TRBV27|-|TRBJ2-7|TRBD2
CASSFSSGRDPEQYF
TGTGCCAGCAGTTTTTCTAGCGGGAGGGATCCCGAGCAGTACTTC
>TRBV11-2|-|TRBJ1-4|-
CASSLASVQVGKEKLFF
TGTGCCAGCAGCTTAGCAAGCGTACAGGTGGGAAAAGAAAAACTGTTTTTT
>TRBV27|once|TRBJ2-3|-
CASNPISGLTDTQYF
TGTGCCAGCAATCCAATCAGCGGGCTTACAGATACGCAGTATTTT
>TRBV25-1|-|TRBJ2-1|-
CASSYNEQFF
TGTGCCAGCAGTTACAATGAGCAGTTCTTC
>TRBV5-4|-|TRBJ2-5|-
CASSHPRETQYF
TGTGCCAGCAGCCACCCCCGGGAGACCCAGTACTTC
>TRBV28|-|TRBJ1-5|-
CASSLFGGGNQPQHF
TGTGCCAGCAGTTTATTTGGGGGGGGCAATCAGCCCCAGCATTTT
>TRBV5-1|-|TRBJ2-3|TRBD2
CASSTVPGLAGVSADTQYF
TGCGCCAGCAGCACGGTACCGGGACTAGCGGGAGTTTCAGCAGATACGCAGTATTTT
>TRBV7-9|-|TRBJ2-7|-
CASSSMGYEQYF
TGTGCCAGCAGCTCGATGGGGTACGAGCAGTACTTC
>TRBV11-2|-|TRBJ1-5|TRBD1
CASSPGQGLNSNQPQHF
TGTGCCAGCAGCCCCGGACAGGGTCTGAATAGCAATCAGCCCCAGCATTTT
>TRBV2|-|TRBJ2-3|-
CASSEALRGSTDTQYF
TGTGCCAGCAGTGAAGCGCTACGAGGGAGCACAGATACGCAGTATTTT
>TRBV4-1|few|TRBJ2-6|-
CASSLSSGANVLTF
TGCGCCAGCAGCCTAAGCTCTGGGGCCAACGTCCTGACTTTC
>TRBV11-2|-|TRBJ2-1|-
CASSLDAQGTYNEQFF
TGTGCCAGCAGCTTAGACGCGCAGGGGACCTACAATGAGCAGTTCTTC
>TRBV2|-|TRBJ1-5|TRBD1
CASSERGLQPQHF
TGTGCCAGCAGTGAAAGGGGGCTTCAGCCCCAGCATTTT
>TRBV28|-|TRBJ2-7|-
CASSIVGSRASEQYF
TGTGCCAGCAGTATCGTGGGGAGCAGGGCGAGTGAGCAGTACTTC
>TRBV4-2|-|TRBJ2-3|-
CASSQEANSEGTYTDTQYF
TGTGCCAGCAGCCAAGAGGCGAACTCGGAGGGCACCTACACAGATACGCAGTATTTT
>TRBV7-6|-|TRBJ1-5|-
CASSLNTGAQPQHF
TGTGCCAGCAGCTTAAACACTGGGGCTCAGCCCCAGCATTTT
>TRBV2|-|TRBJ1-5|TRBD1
CASSEEGARNQPQHF
TGTGCCAGCAGTGAGGAGGGGGCGCGTAATCAGCCCCAGCATTTT
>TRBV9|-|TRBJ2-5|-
CASSVEETQYF
TGTGCCAGCAGCGTAGAAGAGACCCAGTACTTC
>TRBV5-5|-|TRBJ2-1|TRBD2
CASSGGLAGVPEQFF
TGTGCCAGCAGCGGGGGACTAGCGGGAGTTCCTGAGCAGTTCTTC
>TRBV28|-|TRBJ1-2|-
CASSSSHLGYTF
TGTGCCAGCAGCTCTTCCCATCTAGGCTACACCTTC
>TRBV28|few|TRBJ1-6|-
CATVNYNSPLHF
TGTGCCACCGTGAACTATAATTCACCCCTCCACTTT
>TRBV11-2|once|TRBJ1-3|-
CASSSPRVSGNTIYF
TGTGCCAGCAGCTCCCCCCGGGTATCAGGAAACACCATATATTTT
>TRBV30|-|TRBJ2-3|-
CAWTGAGDTQYF
TGTGCCTGGACCGGGGCGGGAGATACGCAGTATTTT
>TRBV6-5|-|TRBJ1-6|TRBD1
CASSYTGQGASPLHF
TGTGCCAGCAGTTACACGGGACAGGGGGCTTCACCCCTCCACTTT
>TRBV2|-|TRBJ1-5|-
CASSPTEVNQPQHF
TGTGCCAGCAGCCCTACAGAGGTCAATCAGCCCCAGCATTTT
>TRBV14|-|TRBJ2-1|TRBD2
CASSPGLAGSYEQFF
TGTGCCAGCAGCCCGGGACTAGCGGGAAGCTATGAGCAGTTCTTC
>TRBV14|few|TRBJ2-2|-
CASSQVWSGELFF
TGTGCCAGCAGCCAAGTTTGGTCCGGGGAGCTGTTTTTT
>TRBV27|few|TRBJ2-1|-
CASRQFPREEQFF
TGTGCCAGCAGACAATTTCCGCGGGAAGAGCAGTTCTTC
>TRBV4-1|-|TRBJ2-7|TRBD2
CASSQNLAGGYEQYF
TGCGCCAGCAGCCAAAATTTGGCGGGAGGATACGAGCAGTACTTC
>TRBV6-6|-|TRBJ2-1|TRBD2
CATSSGTNYNEQFF
TGTGCCACCAGTAGCGGGACGAACTACAATGAGCAGTTCTTC
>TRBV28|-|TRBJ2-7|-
CASSLSRRGSYEQYF
TGTGCCAGCAGTTTATCGAGAAGGGGCTCCTACGAGCAGTACTTC
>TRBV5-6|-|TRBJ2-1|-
CASSLTALRSEQFF
TGTGCCAGCAGCTTAACCGCCCTCCGGAGTGAGCAGTTCTTC